A selection of T cell receptor beta chains follows, all from one sample in a study of blood T cell repertoires in COVID-19. Generated by immunoSEQ multiplex PCR, the TCRdb table keeps only in-frame clones and is missing some. Seen here are tens of thousands of clones, around 86% observed once, and the top ten hold approximately 15%. Sequencing input: peripheral blood. These receptors all come from a man between 35 and 55 years old with COVID-19, enrolled during active disease. CDR3s include the opening cysteine and the closing phenylalanine or tryptophan. D genes are given only for firm matches. A row's size may be missing; if present it is once, few, many or a size class.

>TRBJ2-3|TRBV7-2|-|once
CASSLHRRDTQYF
TGTGCCAGCAGCCTCCACCGGAGGGATACGCAGTATTTT
>TRBJ2-5|TRBV18|-|once
CASSPPFQETQYF
TGTGCCAGCTCACCTCCTTTCCAAGAGACCCAGTACTTC
>TRBJ1-2|TRBV19|-|-
CASSPEGDGYTF
TGTGCCAGTAGTCCAGAAGGGGATGGCTACACCTTC
>TRBJ2-4|TRBV7-2|-|-
CASSPMGGKNIQYF
TGTGCCAGCAGCCCAATGGGGGGCAAAAACATTCAGTACTTC
>TRBJ2-1|TRBV5-1|TRBD2|-
CASSLGLAGVNEQFF
TGCGCCAGCAGCTTGGGCCTAGCGGGGGTCAATGAGCAGTTCTTC
>TRBJ2-3|TRBV3-1/TRBV3-2|TRBD2|-
CASSQGAGGRADTQYF
TGTGCCAGCAGCCAAGGAGCGGGGGGCCGCGCAGATACGCAGTATTTT
>TRBJ2-1|TRBV5-4|TRBD2|-
CASSSPGLAGGNEQFF
TGTGCCAGCAGCTCTCCGGGACTAGCGGGGGGGAATGAGCAGTTCTTC
>TRBJ2-5|TRBV20-1|-|-
CSASHGETQYF
TGCAGTGCTAGTCACGGAGAGACCCAGTACTTC
>TRBJ1-1|TRBV12-3/TRBV12-4|-|-
CASSLVWGPEAFF
TGTGCCAGCAGTTTAGTGTGGGGGCCTGAAGCTTTCTTT
>TRBJ1-2|TRBV7-2|TRBD1|-
CASSISGTGFGYTF
TGTGCCAGCAGCATCTCCGGGACAGGGTTCGGCTACACCTTC